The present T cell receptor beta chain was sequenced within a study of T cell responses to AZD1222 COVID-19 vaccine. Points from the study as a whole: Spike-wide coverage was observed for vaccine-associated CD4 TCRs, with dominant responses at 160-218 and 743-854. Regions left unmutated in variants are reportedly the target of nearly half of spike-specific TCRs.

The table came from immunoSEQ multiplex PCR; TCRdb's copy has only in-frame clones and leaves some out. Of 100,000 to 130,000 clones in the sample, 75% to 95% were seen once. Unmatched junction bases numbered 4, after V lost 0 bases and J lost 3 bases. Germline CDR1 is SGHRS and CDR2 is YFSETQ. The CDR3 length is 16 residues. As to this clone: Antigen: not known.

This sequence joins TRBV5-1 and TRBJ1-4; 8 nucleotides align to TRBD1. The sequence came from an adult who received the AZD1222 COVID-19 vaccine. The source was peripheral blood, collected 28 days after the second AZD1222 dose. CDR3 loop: CASSLAQGGPNEKLFF. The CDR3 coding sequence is TGCGCCAGCAGCTTGGCACAGGGGGGCCCTAATGAAAAACTGTTTTTT.